The rows below give T cell receptor beta chains drawn from one sample of a study of cytomegalovirus exposure and HLA in healthy donors. Some clones are missing from TCRdb's copy, which holds only in-frame ones; the method was immunoSEQ multiplex PCR. The sample table includes about 60,000 clones. The sequencing sample was made of PBMCs. These receptors originate from a woman aged 18-29 years in good health and CMV-seronegative. Each CDR3 is given without its conserved first and last residue. The D gene is left open where the match is weak.

V gene	J gene	D gene	CDR3 protein
TRBV5-1	TRBJ1-2	TRBD1	ASSLSPGTGGGGYT
TRBV5-1	TRBJ2-5	TRBD2	ASSLEGLAGSGETQY
TRBV11-3	TRBJ2-7	NA	ASSPGFYEQY
TRBV4-2	TRBJ2-1	NA	ASSLGSGGTYNEQF
TRBV6-1	TRBJ2-6	TRBD1	ASSDRTGGANVLT
TRBV2	TRBJ2-1	TRBD1	ASSNRGHEQF
TRBV5-1	TRBJ1-3	NA	ASSDGRSGNTIY
TRBV5-4	TRBJ1-1	NA	ASSFQGSNTEAF
TRBV5-1	TRBJ2-5	NA	ASSLGLAKETQY
TRBV19	TRBJ1-2	NA	ASSIAPYRDTDGYT
TRBV4-2	TRBJ2-7	NA	ASSQWEARSSYEQY
TRBV19	TRBJ2-1	TRBD1	ASIDRGRPNEQF
TRBV12-5	TRBJ1-5	NA	ASGYPTGISNQPQH
TRBV9	TRBJ2-3	TRBD2	ASSVAIAGAPDTQY
TRBV19	TRBJ1-6	TRBD1	ASSITGQGNSPLH
TRBV7-2	TRBJ2-7	TRBD1	ASSSETGGMYEQY
TRBV7-2	TRBJ1-1	TRBD1	ASSMDRRYTEAF
TRBV6-5	TRBJ2-5	TRBD2	ASAHSGIYQETQY
TRBV11-2	TRBJ1-2	TRBD1	ASSSRDRVYGYT
TRBV4-1	TRBJ2-7	NA	ASSQGGHQGDHEQY
TRBV12-5	TRBJ2-2	NA	ASGPPWGRDTGELF
TRBV5-5	TRBJ1-1	NA	ASSRQGYTEAF
TRBV5-1	TRBJ1-6	NA	ASSLFSYNSPLH
TRBV27	TRBJ2-5	TRBD2	ASSETSGSQETQY
TRBV9	TRBJ2-7	TRBD2	ASSVASGGAREQY
TRBV7-9	TRBJ2-3	TRBD2	ASSERGLTDTQY
TRBV2	TRBJ1-6	TRBD1	ASKEQGSYNSPLH
TRBV2	TRBJ1-1	NA	ASNEQVKTAF
TRBV18	TRBJ1-1	NA	ASSAVGGDTEAF
TRBV28	TRBJ1-4	NA	ASSPYRQGSNEKLF
TRBV9	TRBJ1-3	NA	ASSVVDSGNTIY
TRBV7-2	TRBJ1-5	TRBD1	ASSSPGQGGKPQH